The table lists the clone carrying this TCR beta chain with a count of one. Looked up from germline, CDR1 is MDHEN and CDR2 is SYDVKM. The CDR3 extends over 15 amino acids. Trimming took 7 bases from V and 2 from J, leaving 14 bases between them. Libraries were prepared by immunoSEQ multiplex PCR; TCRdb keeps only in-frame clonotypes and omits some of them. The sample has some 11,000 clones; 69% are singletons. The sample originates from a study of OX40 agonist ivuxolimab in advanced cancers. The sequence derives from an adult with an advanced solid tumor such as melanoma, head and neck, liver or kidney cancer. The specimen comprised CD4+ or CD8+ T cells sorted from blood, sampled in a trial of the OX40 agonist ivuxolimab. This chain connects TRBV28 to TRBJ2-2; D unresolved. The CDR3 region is CASTARKVNTGELFF. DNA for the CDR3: TGTGCCAGCACCGCCAGGAAGGTAAACACCGGGGAGCTGTTTTTT.